This T cell receptor beta chain derives from a study of persistence of HIV-infected CD4 T cells. Stimulation used approximately 9.6 ug/mL lysate from CMV-infected fibroblasts. CD40L/CD69 double-negative CD45RO-high memory CD4+ T cells were collected. Donors had undetectable plasma HIV-1 RNA, under 50 copies/mL, for 4+ years. Points on this clone: Its cognate antigen is unknown.

Sequencing used immunoSEQ version 4 in survey mode. Genomic DNA was diluted to 10 ng/uL, up to 1 ug per sample. Sequencing was performed with immunoSEQ multiplex PCR; in TCRdb, only in-frame clones are kept and a portion is missing. The table has 25,000 to 35,000 clones, 82% seen once; the top ten hold roughly 5%. The sample in question was CD4+ T cells sorted from PBMCs after 18-hour stimulation, obtained from a patient who received antiretroviral therapy. This sequence originates from an adult man with HIV who was CMV-seropositive.

CDR3 DNA: TGTGCCAGCAGGGCCGGGGGAGGGAGCTACACCTTC. Its protein product is CASRAGGGSYTF. This chain connects TRBV6-5 to TRBJ1-2, with a possible D match to TRBD1 (5 bases). CDR3 length: 12 residues. V lost 6 bases, J lost 9 bases, and 14 bases lay in between. Germline V gives CDR1 MNHEY, CDR2 SVGAGI.